The T cell receptor beta chain under discussion was sequenced for a study of T cell changes during pregnancy in multiple sclerosis. The germline CDR1 and CDR2 sequences are LGHNA and YSLEER. The CDR3 is 13 amino acids. Trimming removed 1 base from V and 8 bases from J, with 11 bases in between. Repertoires were generated with immunoSEQ multiplex PCR, while TCRdb's copy carries only in-frame clones and drops some. The sample contains more than 30,000 clones, roughly 90% of which appear only once. This specimen consisted of CD4+ T cells from peripheral blood mononuclear cells, obtained in the third trimester of pregnancy. The chain links TRBV4-3 to TRBJ1-2; D gene unclear. The TCR comes from a female donor in good health, enrolled as a control in a pregnancy study. CDR3 nucleotide sequence: TGCGCCAGCAGCCAAGTGAGCCTGGGCGGCTACACCTTC. Protein: CASSQVSLGGYTF.